This T cell receptor (beta chain) was retrieved from a study of shared clonotypes between healthy human individuals. Trimming took 2 bases from V and 2 from J, leaving 11 bases between them. The germline V gene encodes CDR1 SGHVS and CDR2 FNYEAQ. CDR3 length equals 15 residues. Sequencing was at deep level. Data came from immunoSEQ multiplex PCR; TCRdb stores just in-frame clones and leaves some out. Of roughly 760,000 clones in the sample, approximately 79% are singletons; the top ten hold 1.5% to 2%. This clone was seen once. The specimen was memory CD4+ T cells sorted from blood. This sample's subset: CD45RA-negative fraction. The V gene is TRBV7-6, the J gene TRBJ2-3; unclear D gene. The clonotype comes from a woman younger than 45 in good health. CDR3 bases: TGTGCCAGCAGCTTAAGTCTCGCTGCCACAGATACGCAGTATTTT. Its translation is CASSLSLAATDTQYF.